Listed here are 26 T cell receptor beta chains from one sample, sequenced in a study of T cell repertoires in cytomegalovirus infection. One entry per CDR3 protein results from TCRdb running MiXCR on the reads. The sample holds about 490,000 distinct CDR3 sequences, approximately 10% seen once. The material sequenced was PBMCs. The source of these receptors is a human donor in good health (CMV status not recorded). Some clones in this sample may be carry-over from other donors' samples.

This clonotype was seen at least ten times. This rearrangement joins TRBV12-3 or TRBV12-4 to TRBJ2-5; TRBD2 aligns across 13 bases. The CDR3 has 15 residues. Trimming at V came to 6 bases and at J to 4 bases, leaving 5 bases not matched to a gene. Written as DNA, the CDR3 is TGTGCCAGCAGCCACCGACTAGCGGGGGGAGAGACCCAGTACTTC. Protein product: CASSHRLAGGETQYF.

This clonotype was picked up many times. The chain employs TRBV7-2 and TRBJ2-3; 11 positions agree with TRBD1. Germline lookup yields CDR1 SGHTA and CDR2 FQGNSA. The CDR3 loop spans 19 amino acids. J was trimmed by 0 bases and V by 5 bases; bases with no gene match: 13. The CDR3 loop is CASSVRTGGAPGSTDTQYF. The CDR3 nucleotides read TGTGCCAGCAGCGTAAGGACAGGGGGCGCGCCTGGTAGCACAGATACGCAGTATTTT.

This clonotype was seen a handful of times. The rearrangement links TRBV7-9 to TRBJ1-3; D may be TRBD1 (6 bases). CDR3 length: 15 residues. CDR1 is SEHNR, CDR2 FQNEAQ, per germline (reference sequence). The V gene lost 3 bases and the J gene lost 3 bases, with 12 bases spanning the gap. The chain's CDR3 is CASSFGQRFGNTIYF. The DNA for the CDR3 is TGTGCCAGCAGCTTCGGACAGAGGTTTGGAAACACCATATATTTT.

This clonotype was recorded a few times. V gene TRBV27 combines with J gene TRBJ2-3, with TRBD2 matching 14 bases. This CDR3 is built from 19 residues. After removal of 5 bases from V and 5 bases from J, the junction contained 15 bases not matched to a gene. Germline lookup yields CDR1 MNHEY and CDR2 SMNVEV (reference sequence). CDR3 sequence reads: CASSPPPGLAGGLQDTQYF. In DNA form, the CDR3 reads TGTGCCAGCAGTCCCCCCCCCGGACTAGCGGGAGGTCTACAAGATACGCAGTATTTT.

This clonotype turned up a few times. The chain joins TRBV9 to TRBJ2-6; D is perhaps TRBD1 (5 bases). Looked up from germline, CDR1 is SGDLS and CDR2 is YYNGEE. Trimming took 3 bases from V and 2 from J, leaving 15 bases between them. There are 17 residues in the CDR3. The DNA of the CDR3 is TGTGCCAGCAGCGGAGAACCGACAGACCCTGGGGCCAACGTCCTGACTTTC. It translates to CASSGEPTDPGANVLTF.

This clonotype was seen only a few times. The chain employs TRBV19 and TRBJ2-5; TRBD2 agrees at 9 bases. Germline CDR1 is LNHDA and CDR2 is SQIVND (reference sequence). The CDR3 consists of 17 residues. The J segment lost 0 bases and the V segment lost 6 bases, leaving 11 bases of the junction unmatched. CDR3 sequence: CASSGGASGNYQETQYF. DNA for the CDR3: TGTGCCAGTAGCGGGGGGGCTAGCGGGAATTACCAAGAGACCCAGTACTTC.

This clonotype was seen ten or more times. V usage is TRBV28 and J usage is TRBJ2-7; either TRBD1 or TRBD2 may fit D (5 bases each). V dropped 6 bases and J dropped 5 bases, with 29 bases sitting between them. The CDR3 length is 18 residues. Germline CDR1 MDHEN, CDR2 SYDVKM. CDR3 coding DNA: TGTGCCAGCAGAGAACCGGGACGGCCCAACGTTTTTCTGGACGAGCAGTACTTC. Protein sequence: CASREPGRPNVFLDEQYF.

This clonotype was picked up many times. The CDR3 DNA reads as TGTGCCATCAGTGAGTATGGGGTCAGCTCTACGGCTTTCTTT. Its protein product is CAISEYGVSSTAFF. The rearrangement links TRBV10-3 to TRBJ1-1, with D unresolved. V was clipped by 1 base and J by 11 bases, with 17 bases between them. The CDR3 sequence is 14 residues long. Germline CDR1 ENHRY, CDR2 SYGVKD.

This clonotype came up many times. The chain recombines TRBV6-1 with TRBJ2-3; D is ambiguous. The CDR3 runs to 13 residues. V lost 5 bases and J lost 4, with 10 bases in between. The V gene's germline CDR1 is MNHNS and CDR2 SASEGT. The CDR3 DNA follows: TGTGCCAGCAGTAAGATTGGGGCAGATACGCAGTATTTT. Translating gives CASSKIGADTQYF.

This clonotype has more than one count but fewer than ten. This sequence joins TRBV4-2 and TRBJ2-1, with 7 bases lining up with TRBD2. CDR3 length: 14 amino acids. Per the germline V gene, CDR1 is LGHNA and CDR2 is YNFKEQ. V shed 2 bases and J 4 bases; nucleotides not matched to a gene: 2. This CDR3 reads CASSQPGGYNEQFF. CDR3 coding DNA: TGTGCCAGCAGCCAACCGGGAGGATACAATGAGCAGTTCTTC.

This clonotype was found many times. This chain joins TRBV7-8 and TRBJ1-5, with D perhaps matching TRBD1 (5 bases). Germline-derived CDR1 and CDR2 are SGHVS and FQNEAQ. Trimming took 0 bases from V and 7 from J, leaving 13 bases between them. This CDR3 has 15 amino acids. CDR3 nucleotides: TGTGCCAGCAGCTTAGCAGGGGAAGGAAGACAGCCCCAGCATTTT. Translating it yields CASSLAGEGRQPQHF.

This clonotype was seen many times. V usage is TRBV7-3 and J usage is TRBJ2-2; 9 nucleotides align to TRBD2. This CDR3 region has 15 residues. CDR1 is SGHTA and CDR2 is FQGTGA in the germline V gene. V shed 7 bases and J 2 bases; nucleotides not matched to a gene: 5. DNA for the CDR3: TGTGCCAGCACTACTAGCGGGCCCAACACCGGGGAGCTGTTTTTT. Encoded protein: CASTTSGPNTGELFF.

The sample holds many counts of this clonotype. V and J are TRBV5-6 and TRBJ1-1; 8 bases are shared with TRBD1. The CDR3 has 15 residues. The J segment lost 6 bases and the V segment lost 2 bases, leaving 9 bases of the junction unmatched. Germline V gives CDR1 SGHDT, CDR2 YYEEEE. The CDR3 DNA reads TGTGCCAGCAGCTTCCCGGACAGGGAAATCGCTGAAGCTTTCTTT. Protein: CASSFPDREIAEAFF.

This chain uses TRBV19 with TRBJ2-1; D ambiguous. Trimming cost V 3 bases and J 0 bases, with 9 bases left between them. The CDR3 contains 15 residues. In germline, CDR1 is LNHDA, CDR2 SQIVND (reference sequence). CDR3: CASSISYSSYNEQFF. In DNA form, the CDR3 reads TGTGCCAGTAGTATTAGCTATAGCTCCTACAATGAGCAGTTCTTC.

This chain uses TRBV12-3 or TRBV12-4 with TRBJ2-2, with 8 bases fitting TRBD2. After removal of 6 bases from V and 1 base from J, the junction contained 10 bases not matched to a gene. CDR3 length: 17 residues. The CDR3 nucleotides are TGTGCCAGCAGAGTCGGGGCGGGGGGCGTGAACACCGGGGAGCTGTTTTTT. Translating gives CASRVGAGGVNTGELFF.

In its sample, this clonotype was seen many times. This chain uses TRBV3-1 with TRBJ2-3; possible D gene TRBD2, 5 bases. Germline assignment: CDR1 LGHDT and CDR2 YNNKEL (reference sequence). The CDR3 spans 13 residues. With 1 base removed from V and 5 bases from J, the gap between germline ends came to 7 bases. The CDR3 here is CASSQAGIDTQYF. CDR3 DNA: TGTGCCAGCAGCCAAGCGGGAATAGATACGCAGTATTTT.

This clonotype was picked up many times. The V and J genes are TRBV25-1 and TRBJ1-5; no firm D call. Trimming left V 3 bases short and J 1 base short, with 16 bases between. This CDR3 has 17 amino acids. Per the germline V gene, CDR1 is MGHDK and CDR2 is SYGVNS. The CDR3 nucleotides are TGTGCCAGCAGTGATTCCCGCCGGGTGGTAAGCAATCAGCCCCAGCATTTT. This encodes CASSDSRRVVSNQPQHF.

As for this clonotype: The junction and the germline gene differ at one end; a read error may be behind it. The chain carries TRBV12-5 and TRBJ1-2; 10 bases align to TRBD1. The CDR3 runs to 12 residues. Germline V lookup: CDR1 LGHNT, CDR2 FRNRAP. The CDR3 loop reads CASGPGQGKFSF. The CDR3 bases are TGTGCTAGTGGCCCGGGACAGGGGAAATTCTCCTTC.

This clonotype occurred many times. The rearrangement links TRBV29-1 to TRBJ2-7; maybe TRBD1 (6 bases). CDR1 is SQVTM and CDR2 is ANQGSEA in the germline V gene. This CDR3 has 15 residues. Trimming shortened V by 6 bases and J by 4 bases, and 22 bases separated the two germline ends. The CDR3 here is CSVGNRDKDLYEQYF. CDR3 nucleotides: TGCAGCGTCGGGAACCGGGACAAAGATTTATACGAGCAGTACTTC.

This clonotype was recorded many times. The chain employs TRBV7-6 and TRBJ2-3, with D hard to call. V lost 1 base to trimming and J lost 1 base, with 6 bases between them. Per germline, CDR1 SGHVS and CDR2 FNYEAQ. The CDR3 consists of 14 residues. The DNA of the CDR3 is TGTGCCAGCAGCTTAGAGCCCCGCACAGATACGCAGTATTTT. It codes for CASSLEPRTDTQYF.

The chain uses TRBV15 and TRBJ1-2; unclear D gene. CDR1 and CDR2 from the germline V gene are LNHNV and YYDKDF (reference sequence). The CDR3 sequence is 14 residues long. Trimming removed 5 bases at V and 5 bases at J, with 15 bases between. The CDR3 DNA follows: TGTGCCACCAGCCCCTCAGAGCCCGGGTATGGCTACACCTTC. Its protein is CATSPSEPGYGYTF.

The chain has TRBV9 and TRBJ2-6, with D unresolved. Germline V CDR1 and CDR2: SGDLS, YYNGEE. CDR3 length equals 15 residues. The V end lost 1 base, the J end lost 2 bases, and 7 bases lay between the germline ends. CDR3 amino acids: CASSVSRAGANVLTF. The CDR3 coding sequence is TGTGCCAGCAGCGTATCTAGGGCTGGGGCCAACGTCCTGACTTTC.

V gene TRBV2 combines with J gene TRBJ2-7, with 8 bases matching TRBD1. Germline CDR1 reads SNHLY; CDR2 reads FYNNEI. The CDR3 totals 14 residues. V lost 6 bases and J lost 3; bases outside the gene matches: 7. The CDR3, as DNA: TGTGCCAGCAGCGGGGACAGGACTCGCTACGAGCAGTACTTC. Amino acid sequence: CASSGDRTRYEQYF.

This clonotype was seen repeatedly, ten times or more. The V and J genes are TRBV3-1 and TRBJ2-1; 7 bases fit TRBD2. Germline CDR1 LGHDT, CDR2 YNNKEL (reference sequence). J was trimmed by 6 bases and V by 1 base; bases with no gene match: 15. This CDR3 is 18 amino acids long. In DNA, the CDR3 is TGTGCCAGCAGCCAAGCTACTGTGGTGGCGGGAGAAGGCAATGAGCAGTTCTTC. Translating it yields CASSQATVVAGEGNEQFF.

This clonotype was recorded many times. The V gene is TRBV2, the J gene TRBJ1-1, with unresolved D. Germline CDR1 is SNHLY and CDR2 is FYNNEI. Trimming cost V 2 bases and J 3 bases, with 4 bases left between them. CDR3 length: 12 residues. The CDR3 DNA reads TGTGCCAGCAGTGAATACGACACTGAAGCTTTCTTT. It is translated as CASSEYDTEAFF.

This clonotype occurred many times. The chain recombines TRBV20-1 with TRBJ2-2, with 7 bases aligning to TRBD1. Germline assignment: CDR1 DFQATT and CDR2 SNEGSKA (reference sequence). The trim removed 0 bases at V and 9 bases at J, leaving 10 bases unmatched. The CDR3 is made up of 15 amino acids. CDR3 in DNA: TGCAGTGCTAGAGATCGACAGGGTTGGGTGCGGGAGCTGTTTTTT. This codes for CSARDRQGWVRELFF.